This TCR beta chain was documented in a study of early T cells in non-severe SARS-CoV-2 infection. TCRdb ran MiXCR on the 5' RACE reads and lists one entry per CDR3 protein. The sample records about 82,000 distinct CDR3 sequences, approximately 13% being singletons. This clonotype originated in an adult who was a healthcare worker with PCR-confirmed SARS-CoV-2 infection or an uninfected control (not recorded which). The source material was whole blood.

CDR3 bases: TGCAGTGCCCCCGGACAGGGTGAGGTAGGACCCCTCCACTTT. Its translation is CSAPGQGEVGPLHF. The genes are TRBV20-1 and TRBJ1-6; 8 nucleotides agree with TRBD1. Germline trimming cut 6 bases from V and 12 bases from J; bases unmatched to any gene: 13. The CDR3 spans 14 residues. Germline V gene data show CDR1 as DFQATT and CDR2 as SNEGSKA (reference sequence).